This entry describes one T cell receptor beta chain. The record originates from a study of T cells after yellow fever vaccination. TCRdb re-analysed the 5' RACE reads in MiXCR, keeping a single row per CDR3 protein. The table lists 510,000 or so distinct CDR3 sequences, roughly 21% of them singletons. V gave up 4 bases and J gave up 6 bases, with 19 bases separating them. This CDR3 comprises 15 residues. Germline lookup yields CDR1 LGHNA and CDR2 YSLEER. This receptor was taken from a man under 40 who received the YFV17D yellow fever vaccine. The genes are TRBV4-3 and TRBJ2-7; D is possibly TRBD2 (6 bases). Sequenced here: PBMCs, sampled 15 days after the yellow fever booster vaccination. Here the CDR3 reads CASSLDTEGHFEQYF. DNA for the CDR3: TGCGCCAGCAGCCTAGATACGGAGGGCCACTTCGAGCAGTACTTC.